One and the same sample provided the 5 T cell receptor beta chains below, sequenced in a study of blood T cell repertoires in COVID-19. Profiling relied on immunoSEQ multiplex PCR, and the TCRdb table lists in-frame clones only, not all of them. The sample records 390,000 or so clones, around 87% being singletons. The source material was peripheral blood. The receptors derive from a woman aged 30 to 39 with COVID-19, enrolled during active disease.

V and J are TRBV6-1 and TRBJ2-7, with 8 nucleotides matching TRBD1. Germline V gene lookup returns CDR1 MNHNS and CDR2 SASEGT. V dropped 3 bases and J dropped 1; count of bases not matched to a gene: 2. The CDR3 extends over 14 amino acids. The CDR3 DNA reads as TGTGCCAGCAGTGACAGGGGGCTATCCTACGAGCAGTACTTC. Residues: CASSDRGLSYEQYF.

To note about this clone: The identical CDR3 is also encoded by other nucleotide sequences in the sample. This chain connects TRBV6-5 to TRBJ1-1; D ambiguous. Germline CDR1 is MNHEY and CDR2 is SVGAGI. Trimming removed 2 bases at V and 5 bases at J, with 6 bases between. The length of the CDR3 is 12 residues. CDR3 amino acids: CASSYAGTEAFF. The DNA of the CDR3 is TGTGCCAGCAGTTACGCGGGGACTGAAGCTTTCTTT.

V is TRBV4-2 and J is TRBJ1-1, with 8 bases that match TRBD1. Unmatched junction bases numbered 7, after V lost 2 bases and J lost 8 bases. The CDR3 is 14 amino acids. The germline gives CDR1 LGHNA, CDR2 YNFKEQ. In nucleotides, the CDR3 is TGTGCCAGCAGCCAAAACAGGGGGGTCGGGGAAGCTTTCTTT. Translating gives CASSQNRGVGEAFF.

This clone was seen just once. The rearrangement uses TRBV6-6 and TRBJ2-7; 10 nucleotides match TRBD1. In germline, CDR1 is MNHNY, CDR2 SVGAGI (reference sequence). This CDR3 spans 14 amino acids. Trimming removed 5 bases from V and 6 bases from J; junction bases left unmatched: 7. In DNA, the CDR3 is TGTGCCAGCAGTCCTGGACAGGGGGGGCTCGAGCAGTACTTC. Amino acid sequence: CASSPGQGGLEQYF.

In its sample, this clone was seen a few times. J is TRBJ2-2 and V is TRBV11-3; D might be TRBD2 (6 bases). The V end lost 5 bases, the J end lost 0 bases, and 16 bases lay between the germline ends. The V gene's germline CDR1 is SGHNT and CDR2 YENEEA. The CDR3 length is 17 residues. CDR3 sequence (DNA): TGTGCCAGCAGCCCCGGGGGTTGGACTTCGAACACCGGGGAGCTGTTTTTT. Translation: CASSPGGWTSNTGELFF.